The 32 T cell receptor beta chains in this list originate from one sample, sequenced in a study of cytomegalovirus exposure and HLA in healthy donors. PCR amplification relied on 60 Vbeta primers (plus 13 Jbeta primers). Produced via immunoSEQ multiplex PCR; TCRdb's table is partial and in-frame only. The sample lists some 90,000 clones, more than 70% occurring once. Sequencing used PBMCs. Receptors were obtained from a male donor in good health and CMV-seropositive.

This rearrangement joins TRBV29-1 to TRBJ1-1; D not resolved. Trimming removed 5 bases at V and 3 bases at J, with 7 bases between. From germline, CDR1 is SQVTM and CDR2 ANQGSEA. This CDR3 region has 11 residues. CDR3 amino acids: CSVLSDTEAFF. In nucleotides, the CDR3 is TGCAGCGTTCTGTCGGACACTGAAGCTTTCTTT.

CDR3 sequence reads: CASSFYRDNEQFF. CDR3 sequence (DNA): TGTGCCAGCAGCTTTTACAGGGACAATGAGCAGTTCTTC. This rearrangement joins TRBV7-2 to TRBJ2-1, with D perhaps matching TRBD1 (6 bases). The V gene lost 3 bases and the J gene lost 5 bases, with 8 bases spanning the gap. The CDR3 is made up of 13 amino acids. Germline V gene lookup returns CDR1 SGHTA and CDR2 FQGNSA.

This chain connects TRBV4-2 to TRBJ2-5; tentative D call: TRBD2 (6 bases). The CDR3 totals 15 residues. V lost 4 bases and J 2 bases, leaving 14 bases between the germline ends. Germline V gene sequence: CDR1 LGHNA, CDR2 YNFKEQ. CDR3 DNA: TGTGCCAGCAGCCTCGGACTCGGGGGACAAGAGACCCAGTACTTC. Translation gives CASSLGLGGQETQYF.

The chain combines TRBV21-1 with TRBJ1-2; the table's D call, TRBD1, has no DNA check behind it. TRBV21-1 is a pseudogene locus. The CDR3 contains 14 residues. CDR3 sequence: CASSIQGAGYGYTF. The CDR3, as DNA: TGTGCCAGCAGCATTCAGGGGGCAGGCTATGGCTACACCTTC.

This sequence joins TRBV28 and TRBJ2-7; no definite D call. Trimming cost V 3 bases and J 2 bases, with 11 bases left between them. The CDR3 consists of 14 residues. Germline V CDR1 and CDR2: MDHEN, SYDVKM. The CDR3 spells CASSFRQATYEQYF. In DNA, the CDR3 is TGTGCCAGCAGTTTCCGTCAGGCGACCTACGAGCAGTACTTC.

The chain carries TRBV12-5 and TRBJ1-2, with no clear D. Between the trimmed V and J ends, which lost 5 bases and 10 bases, there was a span of 14 bases. Germline loops: CDR1 LGHNT, CDR2 FRNRAP. This CDR3 is built from 12 residues. DNA of the CDR3: TGTGCTAGTGGTGAAGTGCCAGGTTTCTACACCTTC. Protein: CASGEVPGFYTF.

V is TRBV19 and J is TRBJ1-5, with D tentatively TRBD1 (6 bases). V was trimmed by 7 bases and J by 3 bases, leaving 19 bases between them. The CDR3 totals 16 residues. Germline CDR1 and CDR2: LNHDA and SQIVND (reference sequence). CDR3: CASTYIQGTINQPQHF. The DNA for the CDR3 is TGTGCCAGTACTTACATCCAGGGGACTATCAATCAGCCCCAGCATTTT.

This chain links TRBV9 with TRBJ2-7, with TRBD2 identical over 7 bases. Germline lookup yields CDR1 SGDLS and CDR2 YYNGEE. This CDR3 spans 13 amino acids. V was clipped by 3 bases and J by 2 bases; unmatched bases: 2. CDR3 amino acids: CASSAGGPYEQYF. CDR3 in DNA: TGTGCCAGCAGCGCGGGAGGTCCCTACGAGCAGTACTTC.

The gene calls are TRBV29-1 and TRBJ2-3; 7 positions match TRBD2. This CDR3 has 13 amino acids. Germline lookup yields CDR1 SQVTM and CDR2 ANQGSEA. V gave up 6 bases and J gave up 8 bases; unmatched junction bases: 11. The CDR3 region is CSVGRESRGTQYF. CDR3 in DNA: TGCAGCGTGGGGCGGGAGAGCCGCGGTACGCAGTATTTT.

The chain uses TRBV9 and TRBJ1-1; D possibly corresponds to TRBD1 (5 bases). CDR1 and CDR2 from the germline V gene are SGDLS and YYNGEE. V gave up 0 bases and J gave up 1 base, with 13 bases separating them. The CDR3 sequence is 16 residues long. The CDR3 loop is CASSVAMVGGNTEAFF. CDR3 nucleotides: TGTGCCAGCAGCGTAGCTATGGTCGGGGGGAACACTGAAGCTTTCTTT.

This clone was seen a few times. The rearrangement joins TRBV4-1 to TRBJ2-7; TRBD2 matches at 7 bases. This CDR3 contains 15 residues. V dropped 4 bases and J dropped 1; count of bases not matched to a gene: 7. Per the germline V gene, CDR1 is MGHRA and CDR2 is YSYEKL. CDR3 region: CASSPGEGRSYEQYF. The CDR3, as DNA: TGCGCCAGCAGCCCCGGGGAGGGAAGATCCTACGAGCAGTACTTC.

The chain employs TRBV29-1 and TRBJ2-5; 11 bases line up with TRBD1. CDR3 length: 14 residues. Germline values: CDR1 SQVTM, CDR2 ANQGSEA. V dropped 6 bases and J dropped 5; count of bases not matched to a gene: 8. CDR3 amino acids: CSVAGTGGAETQYF. The CDR3 coding sequence is TGCAGCGTCGCCGGGACAGGGGGAGCGGAGACCCAGTACTTC.

The gene calls are TRBV4-1 and TRBJ2-3; the match to TRBD2 covers 10 bases. V shed 4 bases, J shed 6 bases, and the junction held 7 bases outside the gene matches. CDR1 MGHRA and CDR2 YSYEKL come from the germline V gene. The CDR3 has 15 amino acids. CDR3 protein: CASSLLGLADDTQYF. The CDR3 coding sequence is TGCGCCAGCAGCCTCCTAGGACTAGCGGACGATACGCAGTATTTT.

This clone has only one observation. The CDR3 region is CASSEGRGYTDTQYF. The CDR3 DNA reads TGTGCCAGCAGTGAGGGCAGGGGCTACACAGATACGCAGTATTTT. This chain links TRBV2 with TRBJ2-3; maybe TRBD1 (6 bases). This CDR3 is 15 amino acids long. In germline, CDR1 is SNHLY, CDR2 FYNNEI. V lost 3 bases to trimming and J lost 2 bases, with 12 bases between them.

The rearrangement links TRBV25-1 to TRBJ1-2; D is ambiguous. V lost 1 base and J lost 4, with 19 bases in between. The germline V gene has CDR1 MGHDK and CDR2 SYGVNS. The CDR3 has 17 amino acids. In DNA, the CDR3 is TGTGCCAGCAGTGAATTGGAGGGAAGAGGGTCGTGCTATGGCTACACCTTC. Amino acids: CASSELEGRGSCYGYTF.

CDR3 DNA: TGTGCCAGCAGCGGCCTCCGGAGGGACGGCGATGGCTACACCTTC. The encoded protein is CASSGLRRDGDGYTF. The chain links TRBV11-2 to TRBJ1-2; D is possibly TRBD1 (5 bases). This CDR3 is 15 amino acids long. V lost 5 bases and J 6 bases, leaving 19 bases between the germline ends. Germline V lookup: CDR1 SGHAT, CDR2 FQNNGV. The full variable domain, rest sourced from reference TRBV11-2 and TRBJ1-2, is EAGVAQSPRYKIIEKRQSVAFWCNPISGHATLYWYQQILGQGPKLLIQFQNNGVVDDSQLPKDRFSAERLKGVDSTLKIQPAKLEDSAVYLCASSGLRRDGDGYTFGSGTRLTVV.

The chain links TRBV7-3 to TRBJ2-7, with 7 bases matching TRBD1. The length of the CDR3 is 13 residues. CDR1 is SGHTA, CDR2 FQGTGA, per germline. Trimming removed 5 bases from V and 6 bases from J; junction bases left unmatched: 7. CDR3 amino acids: CASSLLTGTEQYF. For the CDR3, the DNA is TGTGCCAGCAGCCTACTGACAGGGACCGAGCAGTACTTC.

This chain links TRBV29-1 with TRBJ2-7, with 11 bases matching TRBD2. The J segment lost 3 bases and the V segment lost 8 bases, leaving 6 bases of the junction unmatched. The CDR3 has 13 amino acids. Germline V CDR1 and CDR2: SQVTM, ANQGSEA. The CDR3 loop reads CSFTTSGSYEQYF. The CDR3 DNA reads as TGCAGCTTTACAACTAGCGGGAGCTACGAGCAGTACTTC.

The V and J genes are TRBV29-1 and TRBJ2-7; TRBD1 matches at 7 bases. The CDR3 spans 13 residues. V shed 6 bases, J shed 1 base, and the junction held 6 bases outside the gene matches. The germline gives CDR1 SQVTM, CDR2 ANQGSEA. CDR3 in amino acids: CSVGTALSYEQYF. Written as DNA, the CDR3 is TGCAGCGTCGGGACAGCACTGTCCTACGAGCAGTACTTC.

The chain links TRBV7-9 to TRBJ1-2; D is perhaps TRBD1 (6 bases). Trimming shortened V by 2 bases and J by 4 bases, and 8 bases separated the two germline ends. CDR3 length equals 13 residues. The germline V gene has CDR1 SEHNR and CDR2 FQNEAQ (reference sequence). The CDR3 protein is CASSLQGTYGYTF. The CDR3 coding sequence is TGTGCCAGCAGCTTACAGGGGACCTATGGCTACACCTTC.

This clone was counted once. The chain joins TRBV27 to TRBJ2-1; the D is unclear. With 3 bases removed from V and 9 bases from J, the gap between germline ends came to 6 bases. Per the germline V gene, CDR1 is MNHEY and CDR2 is SMNVEV (reference sequence). The CDR3 length is 11 residues. This CDR3 is CASSLGLEQFF. As DNA, the CDR3 is TGTGCCAGCAGTTTGGGCCTTGAGCAGTTCTTC.

The chain uses TRBV27 and TRBJ1-5, with D tentatively TRBD1 (6 bases). V lost 6 bases, J lost 5 bases, and 14 bases lay in between. The germline V gene has CDR1 MNHEY and CDR2 SMNVEV (reference sequence). The CDR3 spans 14 residues. In nucleotides, the CDR3 is TGTGCCAGCAGAACAACAGGGTGGGATCAGCCCCAGCATTTT. Its protein product is CASRTTGWDQPQHF.

The chain has TRBV5-6 and TRBJ2-5; D is uncertain. The DNA end favors TRBJ2-7, so the J call may be wrong. This CDR3 region has 14 residues. Germline CDR1 SGHDT, CDR2 YYEEEE. In nucleotides, the CDR3 is TGTGCCAGCAGCTTAACTAACATTGTTCACGAGCAGTACTTC. The encoded protein is CASSLTNIVHEQYF.

V usage is TRBV7-3 and J usage is TRBJ2-5; D unclear. Germline CDR1 and CDR2: SGHTA and FQGTGA. V lost 6 bases and J 5 bases, leaving 13 bases between the germline ends. This CDR3 is 13 amino acids long. The CDR3 nucleotides read TGTGCCAGCAGTCCAGACCCCGGGGAGACCCAGTACTTC. It translates to CASSPDPGETQYF.

The J gene is TRBJ2-1, the V gene TRBV7-2, with 13 bases lining up with TRBD2. The germline V gene encodes CDR1 SGHTA and CDR2 FQGNSA. V was clipped by 4 bases and J by 1 base; unmatched bases: 7. The length of the CDR3 is 18 residues. The CDR3 sequence is CASSSGLAGVRSYNEQFF. Written as DNA, the CDR3 is TGTGCCAGCAGCTCCGGACTAGCGGGAGTGCGGTCCTACAATGAGCAGTTCTTC.

The chain uses TRBV7-9 and TRBJ2-5, with 11 nucleotides matching TRBD2. The trim removed 3 bases at V and 3 bases at J, leaving 3 bases unmatched. The CDR3 is made up of 15 amino acids. Looked up from germline, CDR1 is SEHNR and CDR2 is FQNEAQ (reference sequence). DNA of the CDR3: TGTGCCAGCAGCTTTCCGACTAGCGGGGAAGAGACCCAGTACTTC. Translating gives CASSFPTSGEETQYF. Full variable domain (outside the CDR3, taken from reference TRBV7-9 and TRBJ2-5): DTGVSQNPRHKITKRGQNVTFRCDPISEHNRLYWYRQTLGQGPEFLTYFQNEAQLEKSRLLSDRFSAERPKGSFSTLEIQRTEQGDSAMYLCASSFPTSGEETQYFGPGTRLLVL.

CDR3 DNA: TGTGCCAGCTCACCACCGGCACTAGCGGGGGGGCATGAGCAGTTCTTC. This translates into CASSPPALAGGHEQFF. The rearrangement links TRBV18 to TRBJ2-1; 13 nucleotides line up with TRBD2. This CDR3 spans 16 amino acids. Germline CDR1 is KGHSH and CDR2 is LQKENI. V was clipped by 0 bases and J by 8 bases; unmatched bases: 4. Full variable domain (missing parts from reference TRBV18 and TRBJ2-1): NAGVMQNPRHLVRRRGQEARLRCSPMKGHSHVYWYRQLPEEGLKFMVYLQKENIIDESGMPKERFSAEFPKEGPSILRIQQVVRGDSAAYFCASSPPALAGGHEQFFGPGTRLTVL.

The chain is built from TRBV7-9 and TRBJ2-6, with 8 positions matching TRBD1. With V trimmed by 3 bases and J by 0 bases, 10 bases remained unmatched. The length of the CDR3 is 19 residues. Germline V gene data show CDR1 as SEHNR and CDR2 as FQNEAQ (reference sequence). The CDR3 DNA follows: TGTGCCAGCAGCTTGGCCACCGCGACAGGGGACTCTGGGGCCAACGTCCTGACTTTC. Translation: CASSLATATGDSGANVLTF.

The V and J genes are TRBV19 and TRBJ1-4; perhaps TRBD1 as D (6 bases). The CDR3 consists of 12 residues. V lost 9 bases and J 13 bases, leaving 18 bases between the germline ends. Germline V gene lookup returns CDR1 LNHDA and CDR2 SQIVND (reference sequence). The CDR3 sequence is CASSEGVVRLFF. In DNA form, the CDR3 reads TGTGCCAGCTCCGAGGGGGTTGTTAGACTGTTTTTT.

This clone was found a few times. V gene TRBV7-3 combines with J gene TRBJ2-5, with 7 bases matching TRBD2. This CDR3 has 13 residues. Germline CDR1 is SGHTA and CDR2 is FQGTGA. V was clipped by 4 bases and J by 3 bases; unmatched bases: 2. CDR3 residues: CASSWGGEETQYF. Here the CDR3 DNA reads TGTGCCAGCAGCTGGGGGGGGGAAGAGACCCAGTACTTC.

This clone was detected only a few times. The V gene is TRBV27, the J gene TRBJ1-2; TRBD1 agrees at 12 bases. Unmatched junction bases numbered 3, after V lost 2 bases and J lost 2 bases. The CDR3 loop spans 16 amino acids. Germline V gene data show CDR1 as MNHEY and CDR2 as SMNVEV (reference sequence). The CDR3 DNA follows: TGTGCCAGCAGTTTACGGGGACAGGGGGCGAACTATGGCTACACCTTC. It specifies CASSLRGQGANYGYTF.

This clone was found a few times. The rearrangement joins TRBV18 to TRBJ1-3, with 8 bases that match TRBD1. This CDR3 is built from 17 residues. Germline CDR1 is KGHSH and CDR2 is LQKENI. J gave up 6 bases and V 3 bases, and 13 bases lay outside the gene matches. This chain's CDR3 is CASSPFPGGQGTNTIYF. DNA of the CDR3: TGTGCCAGCTCACCGTTTCCAGGCGGACAGGGAACAAACACCATATATTTT. Drawing the rest from reference TRBV18 and TRBJ1-3, the complete variable domain is NAGVMQNPRHLVRRRGQEARLRCSPMKGHSHVYWYRQLPEEGLKFMVYLQKENIIDESGMPKERFSAEFPKEGPSILRIQQVVRGDSAAYFCASSPFPGGQGTNTIYFGEGSWLTVV.